These 14 T cell receptor beta chains were sequenced from one sample in a study of T cell responses to AZD1222 COVID-19 vaccine. Only in-frame clones appear in the TCRdb table, and some are missing; sequencing was by immunoSEQ multiplex PCR. Here the sample spans under 200,000 clones, roughly 88% being singletons. The starting material was peripheral blood, obtained on day 0 of AZD1222 vaccination. These receptor sequences come from an adult in good health.

The rearrangement uses TRBV3-1 (or the pseudogene TRBV3-2) and TRBJ2-5, with D possibly called TRBD1 or TRBD2 (5 bases each). V was cut by 3 bases and J by 0 bases, with 14 bases left in between. Per the germline V gene, CDR1 is LGHDT and CDR2 is YNNKEL (reference sequence). The CDR3 is 16 residues long. In DNA, the CDR3 is TGTGCCAGCAGCCACGGGGCAACCGAGTACCAAGAGACCCAGTACTTC. Encoded protein: CASSHGATEYQETQYF.

This clone was found a few times. This sequence joins TRBV3-1 (or the pseudogene TRBV3-2) and TRBJ1-1, with 11 nucleotides matching TRBD1. V lost 6 bases, J lost 6 bases, and 6 bases stayed unmatched. There are 14 residues in the CDR3. Germline V gene data show CDR1 as LGHDT and CDR2 as YNNKEL (reference sequence). The DNA of the CDR3 is TGTGCCAGCAGACGCGGACAGGGGGCGGCTGAAGCTTTCTTT. Protein sequence: CASRRGQGAAEAFF.

V and J are TRBV27 and TRBJ2-3; TRBD2 agrees at 14 bases. From germline, CDR1 is MNHEY and CDR2 SMNVEV (reference sequence). This CDR3 has 18 residues. With 3 bases clipped from V and 2 bases from J, the junction kept 7 bases outside the gene matches. The CDR3 here is CASSLPRTSGRSTDTQYF. The CDR3 bases are TGTGCCAGCAGTTTGCCCCGGACTAGCGGGAGGTCCACAGATACGCAGTATTTT.

V gene TRBV5-4 combines with J gene TRBJ1-1; possibly TRBD1 for D (6 bases). Germline V gene sequence: CDR1 SGHNT, CDR2 YYREEE (reference sequence). Trimming pared 4 bases from V and 6 bases from J, leaving 16 bases between. The CDR3 spans 14 residues. The CDR3, as DNA: TGTGCCAGCAGCCGGACGGGGGCGATAGCTGAAGCTTTCTTT. Residues: CASSRTGAIAEAFF.

The chain is built from TRBV4-2 and TRBJ1-4; D might be TRBD1 (6 bases). V lost 4 bases and J lost 5, with 14 bases in between. CDR1 is LGHNA, CDR2 YNFKEQ, per germline. This CDR3 has 15 residues. CDR3 sequence: CASSPGWGANEKLFF. CDR3 coding DNA: TGTGCCAGCAGCCCAGGGTGGGGGGCAAATGAAAAACTGTTTTTT.

This chain uses TRBV27 with TRBJ2-7; D ambiguous. V gave up 5 bases and J gave up 0 bases, with 5 bases separating them. The CDR3 length is 12 residues. Germline V CDR1 and CDR2: MNHEY, SMNVEV (reference sequence). CDR3 amino acids: CASSPSSYEQYF. The CDR3, as DNA: TGTGCCAGCAGTCCGAGCTCCTACGAGCAGTACTTC.

The chain links TRBV10-3 to TRBJ2-1; 13 bases map to TRBD2. Germline V lookup: CDR1 ENHRY, CDR2 SYGVKD. There are 18 residues in the CDR3. V gave up 1 base and J gave up 0 bases; unmatched junction bases: 3. The CDR3 nucleotides are TGTGCCATCAGTGAGTGGACTAGCGGGGGTAGCTCCTACAATGAGCAGTTCTTC. It specifies CAISEWTSGGSSYNEQFF.

The DNA of the CDR3 is TGTGCCAGCAGTTTATGGGGCACAGATACGCAGTATTTT. This translates into CASSLWGTDTQYF. This chain links TRBV27 with TRBJ2-3; D remains unclear. V was cut by 1 base and J by 1 base, with 3 bases left in between. Germline CDR1 and CDR2: MNHEY and SMNVEV (reference sequence). The CDR3 has 13 amino acids.

The chain couples TRBV4-1 to TRBJ1-4, with D unresolved. Germline assignment: CDR1 MGHRA and CDR2 YSYEKL. This CDR3 is built from 16 residues. V was shortened by 1 base and J by 0 bases, with 9 bases between the two germline ends. CDR3 region: CASSQGRSSTNEKLFF. CDR3 DNA sequence: TGCGCCAGCAGCCAAGGACGGAGTTCAACTAATGAAAAACTGTTTTTT.

The genes are TRBV5-8 and TRBJ1-1; 9 nucleotides match TRBD1. CDR3 length: 13 amino acids. Germline CDR1 is SGHTS and CDR2 is YDEGEE. V lost 5 bases to trimming and J lost 10 bases; unmatched junction nucleotides: 9. The CDR3 reads CASRRDRAGGAFF. The CDR3, as DNA: TGTGCCAGCAGAAGGGACAGGGCCGGAGGAGCTTTCTTT.

A few counts support this clone. J is TRBJ1-6 and V is TRBV7-6, with D perhaps TRBD1 (5 bases). V was cut by 1 base and J by 8 bases, with 18 bases left in between. The CDR3 loop spans 17 amino acids. Germline values: CDR1 SGHVS, CDR2 FNYEAQ. The CDR3 sequence: CASSLVALRDGDSPLHF. As DNA, the CDR3 is TGTGCCAGCAGCTTAGTAGCCTTGCGGGACGGGGATTCACCCCTCCACTTT.

This clone was seen only once. CDR3 coding DNA: TGTGCCAGCAGCTCACCGACTAGCGGGACAGATACGCAGTATTTT. Translating it yields CASSSPTSGTDTQYF. The chain recombines TRBV11-2 with TRBJ2-3; TRBD2 aligns across 10 bases. With V trimmed by 4 bases and J by 3 bases, 4 bases remained unmatched. From germline, CDR1 is SGHAT and CDR2 FQNNGV. The CDR3 consists of 15 residues.

V usage is TRBV7-9 and J usage is TRBJ1-2, with 7 bases identical to TRBD1. The trim removed 5 bases at V and 0 bases at J, leaving 6 bases unmatched. CDR1 and CDR2 from the germline V gene are SEHNR and FQNEAQ (reference sequence). The CDR3 sequence is 15 residues long. CDR3 DNA: TGTGCCAGCAGCCAGAGGGACAGCCCTAACTATGGCTACACCTTC. Protein: CASSQRDSPNYGYTF.

This chain joins TRBV4-2 and TRBJ1-2; maybe TRBD1 (5 bases). Germline V lookup: CDR1 LGHNA, CDR2 YNFKEQ. The V and J ends lost 11 bases and 3 bases respectively, with 16 bases between them. There are 13 residues in the CDR3. The CDR3 DNA sequence: TGTGCCGGCCGCGGGGGAAGGGACTATGGCTACACCTTC. It yields the protein CAGRGGRDYGYTF.